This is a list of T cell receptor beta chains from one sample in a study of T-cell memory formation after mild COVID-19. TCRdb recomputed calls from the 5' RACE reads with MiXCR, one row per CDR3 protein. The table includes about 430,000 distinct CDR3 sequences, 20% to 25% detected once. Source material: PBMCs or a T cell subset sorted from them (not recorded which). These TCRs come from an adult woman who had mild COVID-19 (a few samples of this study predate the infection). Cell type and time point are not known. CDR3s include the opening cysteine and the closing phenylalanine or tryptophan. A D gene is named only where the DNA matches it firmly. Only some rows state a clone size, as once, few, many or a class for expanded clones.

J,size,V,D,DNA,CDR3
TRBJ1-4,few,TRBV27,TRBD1,TGTGCCAGCAGTTTAACCTACGGACAGGGGTATGAAAAACTGTTTTTT,CASSLTYGQGYEKLFF
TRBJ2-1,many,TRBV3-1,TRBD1,TGTGCCAGCAGCTACGACAGGGGGTCCTACAATGAGCAGTTCTTC,CASSYDRGSYNEQFF
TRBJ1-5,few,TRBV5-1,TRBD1,TGCGCCAGCAGCTTGGGACAGGGAGAGCGTCAGCCCCAGCATTTT,CASSLGQGERQPQHF
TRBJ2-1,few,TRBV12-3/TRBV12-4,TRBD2,TGTGCCAGCAGTTTAACGCGGGGGGGCCCCGATGAGCAGTTCTTC,CASSLTRGGPDEQFF
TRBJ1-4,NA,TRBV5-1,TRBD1,TGCGCCAGCAGCTCGGTAGGGACAGGGGTTGAAAAACTGTTTTTT,CASSSVGTGVEKLFF
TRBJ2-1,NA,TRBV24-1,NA,TGTGCCACCAGTGTCCCGGGACAAAAGCAGTTCTTC,CATSVPGQKQFF
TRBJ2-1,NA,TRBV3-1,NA,TGTGCCAGCAGCCAAGACGGGGCCGGGTTCTTC,CASSQDGAGFF
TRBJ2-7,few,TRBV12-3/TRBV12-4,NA,TGTGCCAGCAGTTTGGGGGACGATCGCTACGAGCAGTACTTC,CASSLGDDRYEQYF
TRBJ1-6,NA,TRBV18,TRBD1,TGTGCCAGCTCACCAGTGGGACAGCTGAGCTCCTATAATTCACCCCTCCACTTT,CASSPVGQLSSYNSPLHF
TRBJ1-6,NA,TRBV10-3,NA,TGTGCCATCAGGCACGAGTCCTATAATTCACCCCTCCACTTT,CAIRHESYNSPLHF
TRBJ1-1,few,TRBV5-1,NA,TGCGCCAGCAGCTTGATCCCCCAGGGGAACACTGAAGCTTTCTTT,CASSLIPQGNTEAFF
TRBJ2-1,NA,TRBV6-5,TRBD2,TGTGCCAGCAGATGGAGCGGGGGGAGTCCCAATGAGCAGTTCTTC,CASRWSGGSPNEQFF
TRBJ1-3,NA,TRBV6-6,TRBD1,TGTGCCAGCAGTTCCCCCGGGGGACAGCATAGCCCTGGAAACACCATATATTTT,CASSSPGGQHSPGNTIYF
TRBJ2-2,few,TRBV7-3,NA,TGTGCCAGCAGCTTAACGGGAGGGGGCAACGGGGAGCTGTTTTTT,CASSLTGGGNGELFF
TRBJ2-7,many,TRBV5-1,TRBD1,TGCGCCAGCAGCCCGACAGGGCCCACCTACGAGCAGTACTTC,CASSPTGPTYEQYF
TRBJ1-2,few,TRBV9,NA,TGTGCCAGCAGCGTACCCGGGGCAGCCTATGGCTACACCTTC,CASSVPGAAYGYTF
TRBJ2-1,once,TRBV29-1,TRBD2,TGCAGCGTTGGGTTGACTAGCGGGGGGGTAGAGCCCTACAATGAGCAGTTCTTC,CSVGLTSGGVEPYNEQFF
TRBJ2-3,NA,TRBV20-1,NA,TGCAGTGCCACCCGTACAGCCAGCACAGATACGCAGTATTTT,CSATRTASTDTQYF
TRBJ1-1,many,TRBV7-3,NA,TGTGCCAGCAGCCAAGACAAGAACACTGAAGCTTTCTTT,CASSQDKNTEAFF
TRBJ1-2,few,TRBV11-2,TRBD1,TGTGCCAGCAGCTTAGTAGACAGGGGTGTACTAGGCTATGGCTACACCTTC,CASSLVDRGVLGYGYTF
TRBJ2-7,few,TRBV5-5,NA,TGTGCCAGCAGCTTGGAACAAACCTCTCTCTACGAGCAGTACTTC,CASSLEQTSLYEQYF
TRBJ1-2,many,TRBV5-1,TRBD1,TGTGCCAGCAGCCTACAGGGGGCCGATGGCTACACCTTC,CASSLQGADGYTF
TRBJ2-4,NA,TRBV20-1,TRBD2,TGCAGTGCTAGAGAATTGGCTAGCGGGAGTTATGGGAACATTCAGTACTTC,CSARELASGSYGNIQYF
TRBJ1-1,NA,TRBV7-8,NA,TGTGCCAGCACCCCCTCCCCGGAGTTCATGAACACTGAAGCTTTCTTT,CASTPSPEFMNTEAFF
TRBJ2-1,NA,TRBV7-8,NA,TGTGCCAGCAGCTTATTGGGGGGCCAAGACAATGAGCAGTTCTTC,CASSLLGGQDNEQFF
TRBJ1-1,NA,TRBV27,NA,TGTGCCAGCAGATGGATTACAGGGGAAGCTTTCTTT,CASRWITGEAFF
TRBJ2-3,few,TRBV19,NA,TGTGCCAGTAGTATGTGGCAGTTACACACAGATACGCAGTATTTT,CASSMWQLHTDTQYF
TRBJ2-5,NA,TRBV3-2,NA,TGTGCCAGCAGCCTCCGTCGCGGGAGGTCCCCCTCGTACCAAGAGACCCAGTACTTC,CASSLRRGRSPSYQETQYF
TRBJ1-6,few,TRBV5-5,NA,TGTGCCAGCAGCTTGCCTGTCGAGGGGGCACCCCTCCACTTT,CASSLPVEGAPLHF